Listed below are T cell receptor beta chains from one sample, sequenced in a study of T cell repertoires in cytomegalovirus infection. No antigen has been assigned to these receptors. TCRdb independently ran MiXCR on the reads; one entry per CDR3 protein. This sample yields 550,000 to 850,000 distinct CDR3 sequences, of which 30% to 35% are seen a single time; 15% to 20% belongs to the top ten. Sequencing was performed on cultured PBMCs, taken from culture after CMV antigen stimulation. The origin of the receptors is a human donor in good health (CMV status not recorded). Some clones in this sample may be carry-over from other donors' samples. Each CDR3 is given without its conserved first and last residue.

j_call	cdr3_length	v_call	cdr3_aa
TRBJ2-7	13	TRBV5-4	ASSSPGQGAQEQY
TRBJ2-7	13	TRBV5-4	ASSSQLAGSYEQY
TRBJ2-3	16	TRBV5-4	ASSLEAHWTGGTDTQY
TRBJ2-1	9	TRBV24-1	ATSGYEGQF
TRBJ1-2	12	TRBV2	ASSAPGQGLGYT
TRBJ2-2	12	TRBV7-2	ASRFSGRAGELF
TRBJ1-4	13	TRBV4-1	ASSQDGVQREKLF
TRBJ2-2	14	TRBV7-2	ASSLLLIANTGELF
TRBJ2-5	13	TRBV27	ASSGDWATLGAQY
TRBJ1-2	8	TRBV28	ASGSDGYT
TRBJ2-3	12	TRBV28	ASTVGGTTDTQY
TRBJ2-3	13	TRBV7-2	ASSKLAGGTDTQY
TRBJ1-3	15	TRBV5-4	ASSLRDRGTSGNTIY
TRBJ2-3	12	TRBV6-1	ASNLRDPTDTQY
TRBJ2-2	18	TRBV11-2	ASSRTWRILAEGSTGELF
TRBJ2-3	12	TRBV20-1	SAILGGPKDTQY
TRBJ2-7	13	TRBV7-2	ASSEIGDRGSEQY
TRBJ2-7	12	TRBV27	ASSLGGGAKEQY
TRBJ2-2	11	TRBV12-3/TRBV12-4	ASIPDAFGELF
TRBJ2-3	14	TRBV4-1	ASSQGFLASTDTQY
TRBJ2-5	12	TRBV7-2	ASSFRLRMETQY
TRBJ2-3	13	TRBV7-6	ASGDRGRGTDTQY
TRBJ2-5	16	TRBV7-2	ASSFTLEQGRGSVTQY
TRBJ2-2	13	TRBV7-2	ASSYTVGADGELF
TRBJ2-1	12	TRBV20-1	SAPRQGTYNEQF
TRBJ1-5	9	TRBV28	ATSGNQPQH
TRBJ1-2	8	TRBV19	ASKGAGYT
TRBJ1-5	15	TRBV19	ASSMGQGDLFSQPQH
TRBJ2-7	12	TRBV19	ASSIRLAGTEQY
TRBJ1-3	13	TRBV28	ASGEFPFVGNTIY
TRBJ2-5	12	TRBV10-3	AISDGTEQETQY
TRBJ1-1	12	TRBV5-1	ASSGTPVDTEAF
TRBJ1-5	14	TRBV7-2	ASSLWTGGADQPQH
TRBJ2-2	12	TRBV20-1	SALSGGPTGELF
TRBJ1-2	11	TRBV12-3/TRBV12-4	ASSFMANYGYT
TRBJ2-1	14	TRBV7-8	ASSLLVAGSYNEQF
TRBJ1-1	12	TRBV20-1	SASWGTANTEAF
TRBJ2-7	11	TRBV19	ASSRTGFGEQY
TRBJ1-2	14	TRBV2	ASTPIRQGARYGYT
TRBJ2-1	13	TRBV11-2	ASSLGSGSPNEQF
TRBJ2-5	12	TRBV5-6	ASSWLRKEETQY
TRBJ2-7	11	TRBV12-3/TRBV12-4	ASKRGTQGEQY
TRBJ2-4	13	TRBV15	ATSRDHSNDNIQY
TRBJ2-1	13	TRBV4-1	ASSQEGLVMNEQF
TRBJ1-1	13	TRBV5-4	ASSISQGRDTEAF
TRBJ1-1	12	TRBV20-1	SAPAGGSSTEAF
TRBJ2-3	12	TRBV7-2	ASSLASLAGGQY
TRBJ1-5	12	TRBV11-2	ASISTLGNQPQH
TRBJ1-2	14	TRBV6-1	ASIPHWAEVSYGYT
TRBJ1-3	15	TRBV7-9	ASSDERRGTARNTIY
TRBJ2-1	13	TRBV7-8	ASSLEGTGGSTQF
TRBJ2-3	11	TRBV5-1	ASSETNTDTQY
TRBJ1-1	12	TRBV7-8	ASSSTEMNTEAF
TRBJ2-7	12	TRBV12-3/TRBV12-4	ASSFSSAEYEQY
TRBJ2-7	13	TRBV19	ASSIFGGRAYEQY
TRBJ2-1	9	TRBV7-8	ASSLYGEQF
TRBJ2-1	13	TRBV10-3	AISERQGVQGEQF
TRBJ2-1	16	TRBV6-2/TRBV6-3	ASSYRPGGGGRFNEQF
TRBJ2-7	10	TRBV10-3	AISAPLTEQY
TRBJ2-1	13	TRBV19	ASSMRQGEGNEQF